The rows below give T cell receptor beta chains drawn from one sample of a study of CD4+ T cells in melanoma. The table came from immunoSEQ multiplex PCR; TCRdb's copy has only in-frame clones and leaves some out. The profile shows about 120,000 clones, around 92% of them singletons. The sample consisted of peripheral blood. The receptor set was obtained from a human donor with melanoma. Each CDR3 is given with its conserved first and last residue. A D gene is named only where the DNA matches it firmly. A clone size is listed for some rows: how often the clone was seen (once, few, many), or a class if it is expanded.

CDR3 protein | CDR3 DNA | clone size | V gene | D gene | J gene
CASSLGATGYIFYEQYF | TGTGCCAGCAGCTTAGGTGCGACAGGGTATATTTTCTACGAGCAGTACTTC | NA | TRBV7-2 | TRBD1 | TRBJ2-7
CASSASGTGITDTQYF | TGTGCCAGCAGCGCCTCCGGGACGGGCATCACAGATACGCAGTATTTT | NA | TRBV9 | NA | TRBJ2-3
CASKVPGQNYGYTF | TGCGCCAGCAAAGTACCGGGACAGAACTATGGCTACACCTTC | once | TRBV5-1 | TRBD1 | TRBJ1-2
CASSPGTGGAADTQYF | TGCGCCAGCAGTCCCGGGACAGGGGGCGCGGCAGATACGCAGTATTTT | once | TRBV5-1 | TRBD1 | TRBJ2-3
CASSQDTNQETQYF | TGCGCCAGCAGCCAAGATACGAATCAAGAGACCCAGTACTTC | NA | TRBV4-3 | NA | TRBJ2-5
CASSPGDRSDTQYF | TGCGCCAGCAGCCCCGGGGACAGATCAGATACGCAGTATTTT | NA | TRBV5-1 | TRBD1 | TRBJ2-3
CAIRLQQGNYGYTF | TGTGCCATCAGACTGCAACAGGGAAACTATGGCTACACCTTC | NA | TRBV10-3 | NA | TRBJ1-2
CASSDDSGSSYEQYF | TGTGCCAGTAGCGATGACAGTGGGAGCTCCTACGAGCAGTACTTC | NA | TRBV19 | NA | TRBJ2-7
CASSLRTGYHEQFF | TGTGCCAGCAGCCTTCGGACAGGATACCATGAGCAGTTCTTC | NA | TRBV4-2 | TRBD1 | TRBJ2-1
CASSSGLAPREQYF | TGTGCCAGCAGCTCGGGACTCGCCCCCCGCGAGCAGTACTTC | NA | TRBV7-2 | NA | TRBJ2-7
CASTPPSGRAKTQYF | TGTGCCAGCACCCCCCCTAGCGGGAGGGCCAAGACCCAGTACTTC | NA | TRBV28 | TRBD2 | TRBJ2-5
CASSAGTSGGLPQETQYF | TGTGCCAGCAGCGCCGGGACTAGCGGGGGACTTCCCCAAGAGACCCAGTACTTC | once | TRBV11-3 | TRBD2 | TRBJ2-5
CASSPGTSGRRETQYF | TGTGCCAGCTCACCAGGGACTAGCGGGAGAAGAGAGACCCAGTACTTC | NA | TRBV18 | TRBD2 | TRBJ2-5
CASSSGTGIRTDTQYF | TGCGCCAGCAGCTCAGGAACAGGGATTAGGACAGATACGCAGTATTTT | NA | TRBV5-1 | NA | TRBJ2-3
CASGVKGLGTYEQYF | TGTGCCAGCGGGGTGAAAGGACTAGGGACCTACGAGCAGTACTTC | NA | TRBV27 | TRBD2 | TRBJ2-7
CASSQDTVQPQHF | TGCGCCAGCAGCCAAGATACAGTTCAGCCCCAGCATTTT | NA | TRBV4-3 | NA | TRBJ1-5
CASSVPYYDPDTQYF | TGTGCCAGCAGCGTCCCCTACTACGACCCAGATACGCAGTATTTT | NA | TRBV9 | NA | TRBJ2-3
CASSPRGTSVHEQYF | TGTGCCAGCAGCCCCCGGGGGACTAGCGTTCACGAGCAGTACTTC | NA | TRBV9 | TRBD2 | TRBJ2-7
CASSLGHGVEETQYF | TGTGCCAGCAGCTTAGGTCATGGAGTTGAGGAGACCCAGTACTTC | NA | TRBV7-2 | NA | TRBJ2-5
CASRVGTAYNEQFF | TGTGCCAGCAGGGTCGGGACAGCTTACAATGAGCAGTTCTTC | NA | TRBV28 | TRBD1 | TRBJ2-1
CANGVYDEQFF | TGTGCCAACGGTGTCTACGATGAGCAGTTCTTC | NA | TRBV6-1 | NA | TRBJ2-1
CASQTSGVGQYF | TGTGCCAGCCAAACATCAGGGGTGGGGCAGTACTTC | NA | TRBV28 | NA | TRBJ2-7
CAAKRGGGTDTQYF | TGTGCCGCAAAGCGGGGAGGTGGGACAGATACGCAGTATTTT | NA | TRBV19 | TRBD2 | TRBJ2-3
CASSNRDRVYEQYF | TGTGCCAGCAGCAACCGGGACAGGGTCTACGAGCAGTACTTC | once | TRBV7-9 | TRBD1 | TRBJ2-7
CASSLDQGAGTDTQYF | TGCGCCAGCAGCTTGGATCAGGGGGCGGGCACAGATACGCAGTATTTT | NA | TRBV5-1 | TRBD1 | TRBJ2-3
CATVSGGYEQYF | TGTGCCACCGTCTCAGGTGGCTACGAGCAGTACTTC | once | TRBV27 | NA | TRBJ2-7
CASSQALLDGDETQYF | TGCGCCAGCAGCCAAGCGTTACTGGATGGGGATGAGACCCAGTACTTC | NA | TRBV4-1 | NA | TRBJ2-5
CASSLRVQGGYEQYF | TGTGCCAGCAGCCTGAGGGTGCAGGGAGGCTACGAGCAGTACTTC | NA | TRBV5-5 | NA | TRBJ2-7
CASSRGTAGQETQYF | TGCGCCAGCAGCCGTGGGACAGCTGGCCAAGAGACCCAGTACTTC | NA | TRBV5-1 | TRBD1 | TRBJ2-5
CAISPDKLQETQYF | TGTGCCATCAGTCCGGACAAGCTCCAAGAGACCCAGTACTTC | NA | TRBV10-3 | NA | TRBJ2-5
CASSLFGGAVQETQYF | TGTGCCAGCAGCTTATTCGGGGGGGCGGTACAAGAGACCCAGTACTTC | NA | TRBV7-9 | TRBD2 | TRBJ2-5
CASSLGGNTEAFF | TGTGCCAGCAGCTTAGGGGGGAACACTGAAGCTTTCTTT | few | TRBV11-2 | NA | TRBJ1-1
CASHWSRGGSNEQFF | TGTGCCAGTCATTGGTCCCGGGGGGGCTCGAATGAGCAGTTCTTC | NA | TRBV28 | TRBD2 | TRBJ2-1
CASSLGGGDMHTDTQYF | TGTGCCAGCAGCTTAGGCGGAGGCGATATGCACACAGATACGCAGTATTTT | NA | TRBV7-9 | NA | TRBJ2-3
CASRGGNYNEQFF | TGTGCCAGCAGGGGCGGTAACTACAATGAGCAGTTCTTC | NA | TRBV27 | NA | TRBJ2-1
CASSFDGRVGNGELFF | TGTGCCAGTAGTTTTGATGGCAGGGTAGGCAACGGGGAGCTGTTTTTT | NA | TRBV19 | NA | TRBJ2-2
CSVDRGGTQYF | TGCAGCGTTGACAGGGGAGGGACCCAGTACTTC | few | TRBV29-1 | NA | TRBJ2-5